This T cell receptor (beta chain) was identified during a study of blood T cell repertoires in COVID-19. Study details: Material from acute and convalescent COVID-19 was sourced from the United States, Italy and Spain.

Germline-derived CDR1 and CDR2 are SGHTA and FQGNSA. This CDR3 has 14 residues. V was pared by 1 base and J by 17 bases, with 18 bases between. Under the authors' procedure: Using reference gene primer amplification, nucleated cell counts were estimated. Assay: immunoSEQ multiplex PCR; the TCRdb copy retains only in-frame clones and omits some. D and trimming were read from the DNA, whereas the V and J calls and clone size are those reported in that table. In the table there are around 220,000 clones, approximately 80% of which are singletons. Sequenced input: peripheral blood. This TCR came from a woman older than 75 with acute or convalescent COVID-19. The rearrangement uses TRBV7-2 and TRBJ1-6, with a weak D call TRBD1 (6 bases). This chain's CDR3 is CASSLGPRTDSFHF. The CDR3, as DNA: TGTGCCAGCAGCTTAGGCCCAAGGACAGATAGTTTCCACTTT. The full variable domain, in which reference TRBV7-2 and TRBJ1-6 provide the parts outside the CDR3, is GAGVSQSPSNKVTEKGKDVELRCDPISGHTALYWYRQSLGQGLEFLIYFQGNSAPDKSGLPSDRFSAERTGGSVSTLTIQRTQQEDSAVYLCASSLGPRTDSFHFGNGTRLTVT.